One and the same sample provided the 14 T cell receptor beta chains below, sequenced in a study of T cell responses to AZD1222 COVID-19 vaccine. TCRdb's copy holds only in-frame clones and misses some; the assay was immunoSEQ multiplex PCR. Found here are roughly 120,000 clones, roughly 90% of them singletons; the top ten hold more than 7%. The sample consisted of peripheral blood, taken 28 days after the second AZD1222 dose. The receptors were sampled from an adult who received the AZD1222 COVID-19 vaccine.

The sample holds a few counts of this clone. This chain joins TRBV11-3 and TRBJ2-1, with 8 bases identical to TRBD2. This CDR3 comprises 13 residues. Germline CDR1 is SGHNT and CDR2 is YENEEA. The J segment lost 9 bases and the V segment lost 5 bases, leaving 6 bases of the junction unmatched. CDR3 DNA sequence: TGTGCCAGCAGCAGACCCGGGAGGGGTGAGCAGTTCTTC. Translated: CASSRPGRGEQFF.

This chain connects TRBV7-2 to TRBJ2-5; D remains ambiguous. The CDR3 is made up of 16 amino acids. V gave up 5 bases and J gave up 2 bases, with 18 bases separating them. Germline V gene lookup returns CDR1 SGHTA and CDR2 FQGNSA. The DNA of the CDR3 is TGTGCCAGCAGCCAAAGGTCCGCGGTCGATCAAGAGACCCAGTACTTC. Translated: CASSQRSAVDQETQYF.

This rearrangement joins TRBV29-1 to TRBJ2-1; weak D call: TRBD2 (7 bases). From germline, CDR1 is SQVTM and CDR2 ANQGSEA. V was trimmed by 8 bases and J by 6 bases, leaving 17 bases between them. There are 13 residues in the CDR3. The CDR3 DNA is TGCAGCCTGGGGGGGCCTGAGGTCAATGAGCAGTTCTTC. Amino acid sequence: CSLGGPEVNEQFF.

This sequence joins TRBV5-1 and TRBJ2-2, with D possibly called TRBD1 or TRBD2 (5 bases each). The V gene lost 4 bases and the J gene lost 2 bases, with 12 bases spanning the gap. The CDR3 consists of 15 residues. Germline-derived CDR1 and CDR2 are SGHRS and YFSETQ. CDR3 coding DNA: TGCGCCAGCAGCCTACTAGACAGTAACACCGGGGAGCTGTTTTTT. Protein product: CASSLLDSNTGELFF.

This chain links TRBV18 with TRBJ1-2, with D possibly being TRBD1 (5 bases). The CDR3 extends over 13 amino acids. V dropped 2 bases and J dropped 5 bases, with 9 bases sitting between them. Germline V CDR1 and CDR2: KGHSH, LQKENI. The CDR3 region is CASSPGQGYGYTF. The DNA for the CDR3 is TGTGCCAGCTCACCAGGGCAGGGATATGGCTACACCTTC. Full variable domain (remainder filled in from reference TRBV18 and TRBJ1-2): NAGVMQNPRHLVRRRGQEARLRCSPMKGHSHVYWYRQLPEEGLKFMVYLQKENIIDESGMPKERFSAEFPKEGPSILRIQQVVRGDSAAYFCASSPGQGYGYTFGSGTRLTVV.

The chain links TRBV3-1 (or the pseudogene TRBV3-2) to TRBJ2-1; possible D gene TRBD1, 6 bases. The germline CDR1 and CDR2 sequences are LGHDT and YNNKEL (reference sequence). The V end lost 4 bases, the J end lost 0 bases, and 16 bases lay between the germline ends. The CDR3 is 17 amino acids. Here the CDR3 DNA reads TGTGCCAGCAGCCGGGGACATGGCCCTAGCTCCTACAATGAGCAGTTCTTC. Translating gives CASSRGHGPSSYNEQFF.

J is TRBJ2-2 and V is TRBV14; a possible D gene is TRBD1 (6 bases). The V gene lost 4 bases and the J gene lost 0 bases, with 15 bases spanning the gap. The length of the CDR3 is 17 residues. Germline V lookup: CDR1 SGHDN, CDR2 FVKESK. CDR3 sequence reads: CASSPVGANANTGELFF. The CDR3 nucleotides read TGTGCCAGCAGCCCGGTGGGGGCGAACGCGAACACCGGGGAGCTGTTTTTT.

The count of this clone is one. This chain links TRBV19 with TRBJ1-6; D is uncertain. V lost 5 bases and J 10 bases, leaving 21 bases between the germline ends. Per germline, CDR1 LNHDA and CDR2 SQIVND (reference sequence). CDR3 size: 16 residues. CDR3 sequence reads: CASSGKRRRTSSPLHF. The CDR3 DNA follows: TGTGCCAGTAGTGGCAAACGCAGGCGTACTTCATCACCCCTCCACTTT. The variable domain in full, with the rest retrieved from reference TRBV19 and TRBJ1-6, is DGGITQSPKYLFRKEGQNVTLSCEQNLNHDAMYWYRQDPGQGLRLIYYSQIVNDFQKGDIAEGYSVSREKKESFPLTVTSAQKNPTAFYLCASSGKRRRTSSPLHFGNGTRLTVT.

This chain joins TRBV18 and TRBJ1-1, with 8 bases lining up with TRBD1. The CDR3 contains 13 residues. Trimming took 4 bases from V and 7 from J; bases not matched to a gene: 5. Germline CDR1 and CDR2: KGHSH and LQKENI. The CDR3 region has the DNA TGTGCCAGCTCACGAGGGACAGGCTTTGAAGCTTTCTTT. Translation: CASSRGTGFEAFF.

The chain links TRBV25-1 to TRBJ1-1, with D tentatively TRBD1 (5 bases). The V end was cut by 7 bases, the J end by 5 bases, with 17 bases between. The CDR3 extends over 14 amino acids. Germline values: CDR1 MGHDK, CDR2 SYGVNS. CDR3 DNA: TGTGCCAGCACTCACCCCTTGCGGGGGACTGAAGCTTTCTTT. Translation: CASTHPLRGTEAFF.

The J gene is TRBJ1-1, the V gene TRBV9, with unresolved D. This CDR3 is 15 amino acids long. Germline-derived CDR1 and CDR2 are SGDLS and YYNGEE. The V end lost 0 bases, the J end lost 4 bases, and 13 bases lay between the germline ends. CDR3 sequence: CASSVVRGVFTEAFF. CDR3 in DNA: TGTGCCAGCAGCGTAGTGCGGGGTGTCTTCACTGAAGCTTTCTTT.

V gene TRBV5-1 combines with J gene TRBJ1-4, with 7 bases that match TRBD1. The V and J ends lost 4 bases and 4 bases, in that order; junction bases with no gene match: 7. Germline V gene data show CDR1 as SGHRS and CDR2 as YFSETQ. The CDR3 totals 15 residues. CDR3 in DNA: TGCGCCAGCAGCCCACAGGGGTCTGATAATGAAAAACTGTTTTTT. It translates to CASSPQGSDNEKLFF.

This chain uses TRBV6-1 with TRBJ2-1; TRBD2 aligns across 11 bases. This CDR3 has 17 amino acids. The V gene's germline CDR1 is MNHNS and CDR2 SASEGT. V lost 4 bases to trimming and J lost 4 bases; unmatched junction nucleotides: 9. CDR3 bases: TGTGCCAGCAGTGTAGCGGGAGGGCCCAGTTCGTACAATGAGCAGTTCTTC. The encoded protein is CASSVAGGPSSYNEQFF.

The chain is built from TRBV15 and TRBJ2-4; the match to TRBD1 covers 8 bases. The CDR3 length is 19 residues. J gave up 0 bases and V 4 bases, and 14 bases lay outside the gene matches. The V gene's germline CDR1 is LNHNV and CDR2 YYDKDF (reference sequence). CDR3 DNA sequence: TGTGCCACCAGCATCCCAGGGGGCGTCCATATTGAAGCCAAAAACATTCAGTACTTC. It is translated as CATSIPGGVHIEAKNIQYF. Full variable domain (missing parts from reference TRBV15 and TRBJ2-4): DAMVIQNPRYQVTQFGKPVTLSCSQTLNHNVMYWYQQKSSQAPKLLFHYYDKDFNNEADTPDNFQSRRPNTSFCFLDIRSPGLGDTAMYLCATSIPGGVHIEAKNIQYFGAGTRLSVL.